Sequencing of this T cell receptor beta chain was carried out in a study of blood T cell repertoires in COVID-19. Study details: Whether acute or convalescent, the COVID-19 samples came from the United States, Italy and Spain. The cDNA or gDNA used as material had been derived from T cells, B-cell-depleted T cells, or PBMCs.

The method was immunoSEQ multiplex PCR; TCRdb's version includes in-frame clones alone and lacks a portion of them. In the table there are around 100,000 clones, approximately 79% of which are singletons. V lost 4 bases, J lost 2 bases, and 12 bases lay in between. The CDR3 sequence is 15 residues long. Germline V lookup: CDR1 MNHEY, CDR2 SVGEGT. The V gene is TRBV6-2 or TRBV6-3, the J gene TRBJ1-5; D possibly corresponds to TRBD1 (5 bases). The sequencing input was peripheral blood. This clonotype was obtained from a man in his sixties or seventies with active or convalescent COVID-19. The CDR3 nucleotides are TGTGCCAGCAGTTCGGGGGTAAGGGGCAATCAGCCCCAGCATTTT. This sequence encodes CASSSGVRGNQPQHF.